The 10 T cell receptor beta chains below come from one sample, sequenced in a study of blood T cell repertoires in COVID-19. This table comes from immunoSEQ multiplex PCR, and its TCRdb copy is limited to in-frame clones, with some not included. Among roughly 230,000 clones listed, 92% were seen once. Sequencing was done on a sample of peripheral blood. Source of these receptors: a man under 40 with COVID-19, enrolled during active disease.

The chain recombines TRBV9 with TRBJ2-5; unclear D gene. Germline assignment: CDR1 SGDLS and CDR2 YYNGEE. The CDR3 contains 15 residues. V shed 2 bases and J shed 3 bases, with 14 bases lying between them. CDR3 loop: CASSVRGNNKETQYF. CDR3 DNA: TGTGCCAGCAGCGTCCGCGGAAATAATAAAGAGACCCAGTACTTC.

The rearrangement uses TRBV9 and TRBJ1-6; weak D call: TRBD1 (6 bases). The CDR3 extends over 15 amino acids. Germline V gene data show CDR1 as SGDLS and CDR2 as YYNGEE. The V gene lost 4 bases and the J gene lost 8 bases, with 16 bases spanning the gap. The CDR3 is CASSRGQPYDSPLHF. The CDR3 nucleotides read TGTGCCAGCAGCAGAGGACAGCCCTACGATTCACCCCTCCACTTT.

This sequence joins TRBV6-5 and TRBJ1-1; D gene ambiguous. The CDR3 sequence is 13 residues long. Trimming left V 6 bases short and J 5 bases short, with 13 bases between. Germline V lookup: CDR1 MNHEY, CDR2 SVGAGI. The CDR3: CASSTGRRTEAFF. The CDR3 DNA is TGTGCCAGCAGCACCGGGAGGAGGACTGAAGCTTTCTTT.

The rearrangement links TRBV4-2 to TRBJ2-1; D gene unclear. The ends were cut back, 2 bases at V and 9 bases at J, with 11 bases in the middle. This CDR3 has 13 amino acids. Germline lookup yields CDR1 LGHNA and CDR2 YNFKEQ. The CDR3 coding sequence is TGTGCCAGCAGCCAACCAACCTTGGCTGAGCAGTTCTTC. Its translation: CASSQPTLAEQFF.

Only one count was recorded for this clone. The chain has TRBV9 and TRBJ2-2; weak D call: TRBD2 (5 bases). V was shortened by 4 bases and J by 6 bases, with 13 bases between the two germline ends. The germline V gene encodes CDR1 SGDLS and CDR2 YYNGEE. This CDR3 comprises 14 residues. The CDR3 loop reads CASSPHPAAGELFF. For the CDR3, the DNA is TGTGCCAGCAGCCCCCACCCAGCGGCCGGGGAGCTGTTTTTT.

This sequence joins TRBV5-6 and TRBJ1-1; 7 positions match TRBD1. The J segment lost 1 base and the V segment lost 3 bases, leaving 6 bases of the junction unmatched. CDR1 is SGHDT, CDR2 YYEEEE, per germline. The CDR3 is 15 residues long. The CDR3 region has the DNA TGTGCCAGCAGCTCGTCCCGGGACAGGAACACTGAAGCTTTCTTT. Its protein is CASSSSRDRNTEAFF. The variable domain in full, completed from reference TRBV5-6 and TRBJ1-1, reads DAGVTQSPTHLIKTRGQQVTLRCSPKSGHDTVSWYQQALGQGPQFIFQYYEEEERQRGNFPDRFSGHQFPNYSSELNVNALLLGDSALYLCASSSSRDRNTEAFFGQGTRLTVV.

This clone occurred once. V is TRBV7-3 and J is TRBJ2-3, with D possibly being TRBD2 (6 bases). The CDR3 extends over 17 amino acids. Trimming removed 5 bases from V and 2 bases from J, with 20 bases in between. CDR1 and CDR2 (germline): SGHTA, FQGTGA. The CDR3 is CASSLVGRGAITDTQYF. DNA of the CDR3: TGTGCCAGCAGCCTAGTGGGGCGGGGAGCCATCACAGATACGCAGTATTTT.

The CDR3 protein is CASSQERDSYWYEQYF. The CDR3 nucleotides read TGCGCCAGCAGCCAAGAAAGGGACAGTTACTGGTACGAGCAGTACTTC. This chain joins TRBV4-1 and TRBJ2-7; 7 bases are a match to TRBD1. There are 16 residues in the CDR3. Germline CDR1 and CDR2: MGHRA and YSYEKL. The J segment lost 4 bases and the V segment lost 0 bases, leaving 9 bases of the junction unmatched.

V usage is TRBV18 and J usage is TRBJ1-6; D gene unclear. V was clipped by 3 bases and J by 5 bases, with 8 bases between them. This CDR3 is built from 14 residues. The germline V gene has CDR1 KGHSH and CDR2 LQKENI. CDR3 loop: CASSPNGDNSPLHF. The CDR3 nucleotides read TGTGCCAGCTCACCGAATGGAGATAATTCACCCCTCCACTTT.

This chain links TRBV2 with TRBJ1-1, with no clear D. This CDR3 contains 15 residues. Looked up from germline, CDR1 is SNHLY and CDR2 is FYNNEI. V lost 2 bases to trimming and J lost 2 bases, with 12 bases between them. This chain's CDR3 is CASSEMELGNTEAFF. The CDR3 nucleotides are TGTGCCAGCAGTGAAATGGAATTGGGCAACACTGAAGCTTTCTTT. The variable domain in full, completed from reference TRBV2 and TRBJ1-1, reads EPEVTQTPSHQVTQMGQEVILRCVPISNHLYFYWYRQILGQKVEFLVSFYNNEISEKSEIFDDQFSVERPDGSNFTLKIRSTKLEDSAMYFCASSEMELGNTEAFFGQGTRLTVV.